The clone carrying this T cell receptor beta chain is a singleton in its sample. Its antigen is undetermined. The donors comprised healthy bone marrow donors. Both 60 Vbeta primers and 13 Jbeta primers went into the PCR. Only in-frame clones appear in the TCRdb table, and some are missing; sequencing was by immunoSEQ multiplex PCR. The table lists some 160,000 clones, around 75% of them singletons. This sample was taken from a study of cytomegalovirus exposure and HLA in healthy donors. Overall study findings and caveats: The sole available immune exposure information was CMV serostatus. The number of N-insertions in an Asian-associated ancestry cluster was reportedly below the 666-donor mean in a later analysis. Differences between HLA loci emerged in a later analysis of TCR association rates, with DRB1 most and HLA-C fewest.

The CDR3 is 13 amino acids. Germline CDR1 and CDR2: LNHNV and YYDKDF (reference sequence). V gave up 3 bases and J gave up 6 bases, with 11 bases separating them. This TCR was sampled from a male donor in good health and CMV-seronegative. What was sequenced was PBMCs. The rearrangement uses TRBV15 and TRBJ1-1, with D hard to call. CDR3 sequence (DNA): TGTGCCACCAGCAGGCAGTCCCAGTCTGAAGCTTTCTTT. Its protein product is CATSRQSQSEAFF.